The 20 T cell receptor beta chains presented below share a single source sample, sequenced in a study of cytomegalovirus exposure and HLA in healthy donors. The PCR contained 60 Vbeta and 13 Jbeta primers. TCRdb keeps only in-frame clones here, not all; method: immunoSEQ multiplex PCR. The listing records 65,000 to 85,000 clones. Material: PBMCs. The receptors derive from a female donor in good health and CMV-seropositive.

To note about this clone: The same CDR3 arises from other DNA sequences in this sample as well. This rearrangement joins TRBV28 to TRBJ1-2; TRBD1 matches at 7 bases. The ends lost 6 bases at V and 2 bases at J; junction bases unmatched: 3. The CDR3 covers 13 residues. Germline V CDR1 and CDR2: MDHEN, SYDVKM. CDR3 coding DNA: TGTGCCAGCAGCCCGGGACAGAACTATGGCTACACCTTC. Amino acid sequence: CASSPGQNYGYTF.

The genes are TRBV30 and TRBJ1-1; 11 bases align to TRBD1. Germline V CDR1 and CDR2: GTSNPN, SVGIG (reference sequence). This CDR3 has 15 amino acids. Losses at the gene ends were 3 bases for V and 6 bases for J; bases not matched to a gene: 9. The CDR3 sequence: CAWRGVDRGLAEAFF. Here the CDR3 DNA reads TGTGCCTGGAGGGGGGTGGACAGGGGGCTTGCTGAAGCTTTCTTT.

In DNA, the CDR3 is TGTGCCAGCAGCATACTAGCGGGGGGCACAGATACGCAGTATTTT. Translating it yields CASSILAGGTDTQYF. The rearrangement uses TRBV6-5 and TRBJ2-3, with 11 bases that match TRBD2. Germline V gives CDR1 MNHEY, CDR2 SVGAGI. The CDR3 is 15 residues long. Unmatched junction bases numbered 3, after V lost 6 bases and J lost 1 base.

The CDR3 region is CSVSREEGYEQYF. For the CDR3, the DNA is TGCAGCGTTTCTCGGGAAGAAGGGTACGAGCAGTACTTC. The rearrangement joins TRBV29-1 to TRBJ2-7; a possible D gene is TRBD2 (5 bases). The CDR3 consists of 13 residues. V was trimmed by 5 bases and J by 4 bases, leaving 15 bases between them. Looked up from germline, CDR1 is SQVTM and CDR2 is ANQGSEA.

The J gene is TRBJ2-2, the V gene TRBV28; 8 bases map to TRBD1. This CDR3 comprises 18 residues. Germline lookup yields CDR1 MDHEN and CDR2 SYDVKM. J was trimmed by 6 bases and V by 6 bases; bases with no gene match: 18. CDR3 DNA: TGTGCCAGCAGCCCCGCCGACGACAGGGGATTTATCTCCGGGGAGCTGTTTTTT. This translates into CASSPADDRGFISGELFF.

The chain combines TRBV4-1 with TRBJ2-1, with 8 nucleotides matching TRBD2. Trimming cost V 0 bases and J 7 bases; bases outside gene matches: 17. Germline CDR1 reads MGHRA; CDR2 reads YSYEKL. The CDR3 extends over 19 amino acids. CDR3 in DNA: TGCGCCAGCAGCCAAGAACCCTTTACTAGCGGAAACCCGTGGAATGAGCAGTTCTTC. Protein product: CASSQEPFTSGNPWNEQFF.

V and J are TRBV14 and TRBJ2-5; 12 bases match TRBD2. Germline CDR1 and CDR2: SGHDN and FVKESK. The junction had 8 bases not matched to a gene; V was cut back by 0 bases and J by 6 bases. This CDR3 is built from 17 residues. The CDR3 DNA is TGTGCCAGCAGCCAAGAATTCGGCACTAGCGGGAGGAAGACCCAGTACTTC. It codes for CASSQEFGTSGRKTQYF.

The V call is TRBV15, the J call TRBJ1-4; D possibly corresponds to TRBD1 (5 bases). V dropped 5 bases and J dropped 5 bases, with 15 bases sitting between them. CDR3 length: 15 residues. Per the germline V gene, CDR1 is LNHNV and CDR2 is YYDKDF (reference sequence). The CDR3 nucleotides read TGTGCCACCAGCCTGTTGACGGGGGTAAATGAAAAACTGTTTTTT. Translation gives CATSLLTGVNEKLFF.

This rearrangement joins TRBV6-5 to TRBJ2-7; 14 nucleotides agree with TRBD2. V lost 6 bases, J lost 7 bases, and 8 bases stayed unmatched. CDR3 length equals 15 residues. Germline loops: CDR1 MNHEY, CDR2 SVGAGI. CDR3 nucleotides: TGTGCCAGCAGCCGGGGACTAGCGGGAGCTGGTGAGCAGTACTTC. This translates into CASSRGLAGAGEQYF.

The chain links TRBV4-1 to TRBJ2-7, with 8 nucleotides matching TRBD2. V was clipped by 5 bases and J by 0 bases; unmatched bases: 6. This CDR3 contains 15 residues. Looked up from germline, CDR1 is MGHRA and CDR2 is YSYEKL. The CDR3 sequence: CASSEPRGASYEQYF. The DNA of the CDR3 is TGCGCCAGCAGCGAACCGCGGGGGGCCTCCTACGAGCAGTACTTC.

The chain recombines TRBV28 with TRBJ2-5; 9 positions match TRBD2. The J segment lost 5 bases and the V segment lost 3 bases, leaving 4 bases of the junction unmatched. The germline gives CDR1 MDHEN, CDR2 SYDVKM. The CDR3 covers 14 residues. The CDR3 DNA is TGTGCCAGCAGTTTGGGCGGGAGGGGGGAGACCCAGTACTTC. Its protein product is CASSLGGRGETQYF.

V is TRBV18 and J is TRBJ2-3; D ambiguous. CDR1 is KGHSH, CDR2 LQKENI, per germline. This CDR3 region has 14 residues. The ends were cut back, 3 bases at V and 4 bases at J, with 11 bases in the middle. The CDR3 reads CASSPPSQSDTQYF. The CDR3 bases are TGTGCCAGCTCACCCCCCTCTCAGTCAGATACGCAGTATTTT. The full variable domain, its missing parts supplied by reference TRBV18 and TRBJ2-3, is NAGVMQNPRHLVRRRGQEARLRCSPMKGHSHVYWYRQLPEEGLKFMVYLQKENIIDESGMPKERFSAEFPKEGPSILRIQQVVRGDSAAYFCASSPPSQSDTQYFGPGTRLTVL.

V usage is TRBV2 and J usage is TRBJ2-3; 7 nucleotides line up with TRBD2. Germline CDR1 is SNHLY and CDR2 is FYNNEI. V dropped 5 bases and J dropped 8; count of bases not matched to a gene: 7. The CDR3 length is 13 residues. This chain's CDR3 is CASSPSTGGTQYF. CDR3 nucleotide sequence: TGTGCCAGCAGTCCTTCTACGGGGGGTACGCAGTATTTT.

The V call is TRBV19, the J call TRBJ2-1; the match to TRBD2 covers 11 bases. The CDR3 is 15 residues long. The J segment lost 1 base and the V segment lost 5 bases, leaving 1 base of the junction unmatched. Germline V gene sequence: CDR1 LNHDA, CDR2 SQIVND (reference sequence). Here the CDR3 DNA reads TGTGCCAGTAGTCCTAGCGGGAGGTCCTACAATGAGCAGTTCTTC. As protein: CASSPSGRSYNEQFF.

This chain links TRBV18 with TRBJ2-6, with D unclear. Germline CDR1 reads KGHSH; CDR2 reads LQKENI. This CDR3 is built from 18 residues. Trimming left V 3 bases short and J 0 bases short, with 15 bases between. The CDR3 is CASSPQAGSHSGANVLTF. The CDR3 nucleotides read TGTGCCAGCTCACCTCAAGCAGGCAGTCACTCTGGGGCCAACGTCCTGACTTTC.

Notes on this clone: The same CDR3 also results from other DNA sequences found in this sample. This chain uses TRBV5-1 with TRBJ2-1; the D gene is possibly TRBD1 (5 bases). This CDR3 has 14 residues. V was clipped by 0 bases and J by 7 bases, with 11 bases between them. The germline gives CDR1 SGHRS, CDR2 YFSETQ. CDR3 region: CASSLEAGLNEQFF. In DNA form, the CDR3 reads TGCGCCAGCAGCTTGGAGGCAGGGCTGAATGAGCAGTTCTTC.

V is TRBV5-8 and J is TRBJ1-1, with D perhaps TRBD1 (5 bases). Germline assignment: CDR1 SGHTS and CDR2 YDEGEE. V shed 4 bases and J shed 5 bases, with 15 bases lying between them. This CDR3 region has 14 residues. The CDR3 loop is CASSPNQGRTEAFF. Here the CDR3 DNA reads TGTGCCAGCAGCCCTAACCAGGGAAGGACTGAAGCTTTCTTT.

The V call is TRBV18, the J call TRBJ2-6; a weak D match, TRBD1 (6 bases). Germline V CDR1 and CDR2: KGHSH, LQKENI. The CDR3 totals 17 residues. Trimming took 0 bases from V and 2 from J, leaving 11 bases between them. The CDR3 protein is CASSPPVGGTGANVLTF. For the CDR3, the DNA is TGTGCCAGCTCACCACCGGTAGGGGGTACTGGGGCCAACGTCCTGACTTTC.

The V call is TRBV5-1, the J call TRBJ2-1; TRBD2 is a possible D gene (7 bases). The CDR3 runs to 14 residues. CDR1 and CDR2 (germline): SGHRS, YFSETQ. The V and J ends lost 1 base and 8 bases respectively, with 13 bases between them. The CDR3 spells CASSLNGGHDEQFF. The CDR3 bases are TGCGCCAGCAGCTTGAACGGGGGGCATGATGAGCAGTTCTTC.

V and J are TRBV7-8 and TRBJ1-2; D not certain. CDR3 length: 14 amino acids. Germline V gene lookup returns CDR1 SGHVS and CDR2 FQNEAQ. V lost 1 base to trimming and J lost 4 bases, with 10 bases between them. This CDR3 is CASSLVAEPYGYTF. CDR3 nucleotide sequence: TGTGCCAGCAGCTTAGTAGCCGAGCCCTATGGCTACACCTTC.